This TCR beta chain was captured by sequencing in a study of blood T cell repertoires in COVID-19. Study as a whole: PBMCs, B-cell-depleted T cells, or T cells provided the cDNA or gDNA that made up the material.

The repertoire was sequenced with immunoSEQ multiplex PCR; TCRdb's copy has only in-frame clones and lacks some. Of fewer than 350,000 clones in the sample, approximately 90% were seen once. Sequencing was done on a sample of peripheral blood. The sequence was obtained from a man aged 40-49 years with acute or convalescent COVID-19.

CDR3 protein: CATQSDRATYEQYF. The CDR3 DNA follows: TGTGCCACCCAATCCGACAGGGCTACCTACGAGCAGTACTTC. This chain joins TRBV6-5 and TRBJ2-7; 7 nucleotides agree with TRBD1. Germline V gene data show CDR1 as MNHEY and CDR2 as SVGAGI. The CDR3 contains 14 residues. Trimming removed 10 bases from V and 2 bases from J; junction bases left unmatched: 11.